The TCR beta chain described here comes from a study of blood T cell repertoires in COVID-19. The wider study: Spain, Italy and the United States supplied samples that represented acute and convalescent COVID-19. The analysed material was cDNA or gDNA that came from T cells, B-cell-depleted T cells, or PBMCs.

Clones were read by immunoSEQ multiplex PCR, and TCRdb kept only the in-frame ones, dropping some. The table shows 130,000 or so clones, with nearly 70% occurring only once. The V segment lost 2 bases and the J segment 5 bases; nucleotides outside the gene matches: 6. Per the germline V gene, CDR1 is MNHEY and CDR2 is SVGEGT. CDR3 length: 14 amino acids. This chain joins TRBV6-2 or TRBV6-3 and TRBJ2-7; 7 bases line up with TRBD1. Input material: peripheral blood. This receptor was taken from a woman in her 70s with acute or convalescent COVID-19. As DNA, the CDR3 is TGTGCCAGCAGTTACGGACTGAGGGGGCACGAGCAGTACTTC. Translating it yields CASSYGLRGHEQYF.